The entry below gives a single TCR beta chain sequence along with its context. This entry is derived from a study of blood T cells in healthy people across ages. The second PCR ran roughly 6 to 11 cycles with a sample-barcoded 5' primer and J-beta primers. TCRdb ran MiXCR on the 5' RACE reads and lists one entry per CDR3 protein. Here the sample spans approximately 800,000 distinct CDR3 sequences, roughly 25% being singletons. The sample was also reused in another study, on T cells of mothers and their children.

The receptor was derived from a boy aged 10-17 years in good health. Sequencing was done on a sample of blood.

The CDR3 spells CSASKGPPETQYF. DNA of the CDR3: TGCAGTGCTAGCAAGGGGCCCCCGGAGACCCAGTACTTC. The chain recombines TRBV20-1 with TRBJ2-5, with TRBD1 as a possible D gene (5 bases). The CDR3 has 13 amino acids. Germline CDR1 is DFQATT and CDR2 is SNEGSKA (reference sequence). The V and J ends lost 3 bases and 5 bases respectively, with 13 bases between them.